The 8 T cell receptor beta chains listed next were all sequenced from one sample in a study of blood T cell repertoires in COVID-19. Method: immunoSEQ multiplex PCR; TCRdb's copy keeps in-frame clones and lacks some. The repertoire holds 70,000 to 100,000 clones, with less than 75% as singletons. Sequencing was carried out using peripheral blood. Every receptor here comes from a woman aged 60-70 years in a cohort sampled during active or convalescent COVID-19.

As regards this clone: Within the sample, other DNA sequences also encode this same CDR3. This sequence joins TRBV14 and TRBJ2-7, with 9 bases that match TRBD1. This CDR3 contains 15 residues. Losses at the gene ends were 0 bases for V and 6 bases for J; bases not matched to a gene: 6. The germline gives CDR1 SGHDN, CDR2 FVKESK. CDR3 region: CASSQDSGQGREQYF. In DNA form, the CDR3 reads TGTGCCAGCAGCCAAGATTCTGGACAGGGGCGCGAGCAGTACTTC.

The V and J genes are TRBV7-2 and TRBJ2-5; D unclear. There are 11 residues in the CDR3. Trimming shortened V by 2 bases and J by 5 bases, and 3 bases separated the two germline ends. Germline V gene data show CDR1 as SGHTA and CDR2 as FQGNSA. The CDR3 here is CASSLLETQYF. Here the CDR3 DNA reads TGTGCCAGCAGCTTACTGGAGACCCAGTACTTC.

The chain has TRBV11-2 and TRBJ2-2, with D perhaps TRBD2 (7 bases). This CDR3 spans 17 amino acids. Germline loops: CDR1 SGHAT, CDR2 FQNNGV. Trimming cost V 0 bases and J 4 bases, with 15 bases left between them. The CDR3 region is CASSLDPGGYPTGELFF. The CDR3 nucleotides are TGTGCCAGCAGCTTAGATCCGGGGGGCTATCCCACCGGGGAGCTGTTTTTT.

The chain links TRBV6-6 to TRBJ1-5, with 8 bases that match TRBD1. Trimming at V came to 6 bases and at J to 5 bases, leaving 9 bases not matched to a gene. The CDR3 is made up of 15 amino acids. Germline loops: CDR1 MNHNY, CDR2 SVGAGI (reference sequence). CDR3 bases: TGTGCCAGCAGCCCGACCAGGGGGCTAGATCAGCCCCAGCATTTT. Translating gives CASSPTRGLDQPQHF.

V usage is TRBV14 and J usage is TRBJ2-6; D is unclear. The CDR3 loop spans 20 amino acids. Germline V gene lookup returns CDR1 SGHDN and CDR2 FVKESK. V was shortened by 0 bases and J by 0 bases, with 18 bases between the two germline ends. The CDR3 DNA is TGTGCCAGCAGCCAAGAGCCATCGACCTGGGCGTACTCTGGGGCCAACGTCCTGACTTTC. Residues: CASSQEPSTWAYSGANVLTF.

This clone was seen ten or more times. The chain links TRBV10-3 to TRBJ2-3; 8 nucleotides align to TRBD2. J was trimmed by 2 bases and V by 10 bases; bases with no gene match: 11. Germline loops: CDR1 ENHRY, CDR2 SYGVKD. The length of the CDR3 is 15 residues. CDR3 residues: CATMVAGGDTDTQYF. The CDR3 DNA reads TGTGCCACCATGGTAGCCGGGGGGGACACAGATACGCAGTATTTT.

This chain joins TRBV6-2 or TRBV6-3 and TRBJ2-2; possibly TRBD1 for D (6 bases). V was cut by 0 bases and J by 0 bases, with 11 bases left in between. There are 17 residues in the CDR3. The V gene's germline CDR1 is MNHEY and CDR2 SVGEGT. This chain's CDR3 is CASSYSPRGTNTGELFF. CDR3 DNA: TGTGCCAGCAGTTACTCGCCCAGGGGAACGAACACCGGGGAGCTGTTTTTT.

This clone was found a few times. The gene calls are TRBV4-3 and TRBJ1-3; no definite D call. This CDR3 has 17 amino acids. Germline CDR1 reads LGHNA; CDR2 reads YSLEER. With 3 bases removed from V and 0 bases from J, the gap between germline ends came to 15 bases. CDR3 nucleotides: TGCGCCAGCAGCCAGAGGGTGCAGGTTAGCTCTGGAAACACCATATATTTT. It encodes CASSQRVQVSSGNTIYF.